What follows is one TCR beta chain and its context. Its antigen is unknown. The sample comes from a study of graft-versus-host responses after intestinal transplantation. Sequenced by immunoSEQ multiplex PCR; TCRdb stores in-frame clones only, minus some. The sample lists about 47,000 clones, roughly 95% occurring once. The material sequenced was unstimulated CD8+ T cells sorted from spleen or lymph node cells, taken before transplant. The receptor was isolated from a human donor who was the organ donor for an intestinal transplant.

CDR3 sequence (DNA): TGTGCCAGCAGCGCCAGACAGGGGGCCTATTCAGAGACCCAGTACTTC. This encodes CASSARQGAYSETQYF. V usage is TRBV9 and J usage is TRBJ2-5; 10 positions match TRBD1. Trimming removed 3 bases from V and 4 bases from J; junction bases left unmatched: 9. Looked up from germline, CDR1 is SGDLS and CDR2 is YYNGEE. This CDR3 spans 16 amino acids.